Each of the 19 T cell receptor beta chains below was sequenced from the same sample in a study of blood T cell repertoires in COVID-19. Assay used: immunoSEQ multiplex PCR; TCRdb lists only in-frame clones, some missing. The sample contains about 210,000 clones, about 91% of which appear only once. The material sequenced was peripheral blood. These receptors originate from a man aged 18-30 years with active or convalescent COVID-19.

This clone was picked up a small number of times. The chain couples TRBV28 to TRBJ1-1; TRBD1 might be the D (5 bases). The CDR3 spans 13 residues. V was cut by 2 bases and J by 6 bases, with 10 bases left in between. Germline V gene sequence: CDR1 MDHEN, CDR2 SYDVKM. CDR3 sequence reads: CASSLAGIAEAFF. DNA of the CDR3: TGTGCCAGCAGTTTAGCAGGGATCGCTGAAGCTTTCTTT.

The V gene is TRBV5-4, the J gene TRBJ2-1; possible D gene TRBD2, 6 bases. CDR1 and CDR2 (germline): SGHNT, YYREEE (reference sequence). V gave up 0 bases and J gave up 5 bases, with 6 bases separating them. The CDR3 is made up of 13 amino acids. The CDR3 loop reads CASSLGGDNEQFF. The CDR3 DNA is TGTGCCAGCAGCTTGGGCGGGGACAATGAGCAGTTCTTC.

This chain connects TRBV19 to TRBJ2-5; 8 bases are shared with TRBD1. Germline assignment: CDR1 LNHDA and CDR2 SQIVND (reference sequence). The CDR3 has 15 amino acids. V shed 3 bases and J 5 bases; nucleotides not matched to a gene: 8. Here the CDR3 reads CASSILGGQAETQYF. The CDR3 DNA is TGTGCCAGTAGTATTCTGGGGGGACAGGCGGAGACCCAGTACTTC.

The chain links TRBV29-1 to TRBJ2-6; D perhaps matches TRBD1 (6 bases). The CDR3 covers 15 residues. V lost 5 bases, J lost 1 base, and 12 bases lay in between. Looked up from germline, CDR1 is SQVTM and CDR2 is ANQGSEA. The CDR3 coding sequence is TGCAGCGTTCGGACAGCCGAGTCTGGGGCCAACGTCCTGACTTTC. Translating gives CSVRTAESGANVLTF. Complete variable domain (other parts from reference TRBV29-1 and TRBJ2-6): SAVISQKPSRDICQRGTSLTIQCQVDSQVTMMFWYRQQPGQSLTLIATANQGSEATYESGFVIDKFPISRPNLTFSTLTVSNMSPEDSSIYLCSVRTAESGANVLTFGAGSRLTVL.

This clone appeared once. The chain is built from TRBV19 and TRBJ1-1, with 7 bases matching TRBD1. The CDR3 runs 15 residues. CDR1 and CDR2 from the germline V gene are LNHDA and SQIVND (reference sequence). V dropped 1 base and J dropped 2; count of bases not matched to a gene: 4. The CDR3 loop reads CASSIGDRDNTEAFF. The CDR3 nucleotides read TGTGCCAGTAGTATAGGCGACAGGGATAACACTGAAGCTTTCTTT.

J is TRBJ1-5 and V is TRBV25-1; no reliable D call. With 3 bases removed from V and 2 bases from J, the gap between germline ends came to 5 bases. Germline V gene sequence: CDR1 MGHDK, CDR2 SYGVNS. CDR3 length: 13 amino acids. The chain's CDR3 is CASSEPGNQPQHF. The CDR3 DNA reads TGTGCCAGCAGTGAGCCAGGCAATCAGCCCCAGCATTTT.

The V gene is TRBV24-1, the J gene TRBJ2-5, with 8 bases fitting TRBD1. The trim removed 3 bases at V and 5 bases at J, leaving 4 bases unmatched. CDR3 length: 14 residues. The germline V gene encodes CDR1 KGHDR and CDR2 SFDVKD. CDR3 coding DNA: TGTGCCACCAGTGATACCCGGACAGGGGAGACCCAGTACTTC. This gives the protein CATSDTRTGETQYF.

This chain uses TRBV27 with TRBJ1-6; D remains unclear. V shed 2 bases and J shed 1 base, with 6 bases lying between them. In germline, CDR1 is MNHEY, CDR2 SMNVEV (reference sequence). This CDR3 spans 15 amino acids. For the CDR3, the DNA is TGTGCCAGCAGTTTAGAGAGTTCCTATAATTCACCCCTCCACTTT. This gives the protein CASSLESSYNSPLHF.

This clone was found a few times. J is TRBJ1-2 and V is TRBV4-1, with a possible D match to TRBD1 (6 bases). Germline assignment: CDR1 MGHRA and CDR2 YSYEKL. The CDR3 runs 15 residues. Trimming took off 4 bases at V and 8 bases at J, with 20 bases between the two ends. CDR3 amino acids: CASSPTTGPLRGYTF. The CDR3 nucleotides are TGCGCCAGCAGCCCTACAACAGGGCCTCTCAGGGGCTACACCTTC.

This clone has just a few counts. The gene calls are TRBV6-5 and TRBJ1-2; tentatively, D is TRBD1 (5 bases). Germline V CDR1 and CDR2: MNHEY, SVGAGI. V lost 0 bases to trimming and J lost 8 bases, with 7 bases between them. The CDR3 is made up of 12 amino acids. DNA of the CDR3: TGTGCCAGCAGTTACTCGCAGGGCGGCTACACCTTC. The encoded protein is CASSYSQGGYTF.

The V gene is TRBV19, the J gene TRBJ2-2; D is perhaps TRBD2 (6 bases). The V end was cut by 7 bases, the J end by 4 bases, with 19 bases between. Germline CDR1 and CDR2: LNHDA and SQIVND (reference sequence). The CDR3 consists of 16 residues. The DNA for the CDR3 is TGTGCCAGTACCGCGGGGCGGGCTCGCGGCACCGGGGAGCTGTTTTTT. This translates into CASTAGRARGTGELFF.

The chain recombines TRBV2 with TRBJ1-1; D gene unclear. Germline assignment: CDR1 SNHLY and CDR2 FYNNEI. The CDR3 runs to 11 residues. V gave up 6 bases and J gave up 10 bases, with 12 bases separating them. CDR3 sequence reads: CASSPELLAFF. As DNA, the CDR3 is TGTGCCAGCAGCCCTGAACTATTAGCTTTCTTT. The whole variable domain, filled in from reference TRBV2 and TRBJ1-1, reads EPEVTQTPSHQVTQMGQEVILRCVPISNHLYFYWYRQILGQKVEFLVSFYNNEISEKSEIFDDQFSVERPDGSNFTLKIRSTKLEDSAMYFCASSPELLAFFGQGTRLTVV.

The chain couples TRBV28 to TRBJ1-2; D might be TRBD1 (5 bases). This CDR3 region has 12 residues. Trimming shortened V by 1 base and J by 9 bases, and 9 bases separated the two germline ends. CDR1 and CDR2 (germline): MDHEN, SYDVKM. The CDR3 here is CASSLYGGSYTF. For the CDR3, the DNA is TGTGCCAGCAGTTTATACGGGGGGAGCTACACCTTC.

This chain uses TRBV30 with TRBJ2-3, with D possibly TRBD2 on 5 matching bases. Germline CDR1 GTSNPN, CDR2 SVGIG (reference sequence). The CDR3 is 15 amino acids. Trimming cost V 4 bases and J 0 bases, with 14 bases left between them. CDR3 in amino acids: CAWIRRLQSTDTQYF. Here the CDR3 DNA reads TGTGCCTGGATTAGGCGACTACAGAGCACAGATACGCAGTATTTT.

In nucleotides, the CDR3 is TGTGCCTGGAGTATCCTTCTCTCTGGAAACACCATATATTTT. It specifies CAWSILLSGNTIYF. The chain couples TRBV30 to TRBJ1-3; the D is unclear. V dropped 2 bases and J dropped 0 bases, with 8 bases sitting between them. Germline V gene data show CDR1 as GTSNPN and CDR2 as SVGIG (reference sequence). The CDR3 has 14 residues.

This chain links TRBV9 with TRBJ1-4; TRBD1 aligns across 7 bases. The junction had 6 bases not matched to a gene; V was cut back by 3 bases and J by 7 bases. The CDR3 covers 14 residues. The germline V gene encodes CDR1 SGDLS and CDR2 YYNGEE. For the CDR3, the DNA is TGTGCCAGCAGCGCGAAGGGGGCGTCTGAAAAACTGTTTTTT. Its protein is CASSAKGASEKLFF.

CDR3 region: CASSEFDTAYGYTF. CDR3 bases: TGTGCCAGCAGTGAATTCGACACAGCCTATGGCTACACCTTC. This chain connects TRBV25-1 to TRBJ1-2; unclear D gene. Between the trimmed V and J ends, which lost 1 base and 4 bases, there was a span of 10 bases. CDR1 and CDR2 (germline): MGHDK, SYGVNS. The CDR3 has 14 residues.

The V call is TRBV18, the J call TRBJ1-4; 8 bases agree with TRBD1. Per the germline V gene, CDR1 is KGHSH and CDR2 is LQKENI. The ends lost 6 bases at V and 4 bases at J; junction bases unmatched: 4. The CDR3 has 14 residues. The CDR3 reads CASSTTGGNEKLFF. The CDR3 nucleotides read TGTGCCAGCTCCACCACAGGGGGTAATGAAAAACTGTTTTTT.

The V gene is TRBV6-5, the J gene TRBJ2-1; possible D gene TRBD2, 5 bases. The germline V gene encodes CDR1 MNHEY and CDR2 SVGAGI. CDR3 length equals 15 residues. Trimming left V 5 bases short and J 8 bases short, with 19 bases between. The CDR3 nucleotides are TGTGCCAGCAGTCCGGGATTTTTGGGGTCCGATGAGCAGTTCTTC. It yields the protein CASSPGFLGSDEQFF.